This T cell receptor (beta chain) was observed in a study of T cell responses to AZD1222 COVID-19 vaccine. Study-level points and caveats: As reported, nearly half of all spike-specific TCRs target variant regions that are unmutated. Baseline seropositives among AZD1222 recipients totaled only six. Spike-specific TCR breadth and depth rose after two AZD1222 doses. Repertoire sampling was restricted to post-peak T cell response timepoints.

Germline V lookup: CDR1 SGHTS, CDR2 YDEGEE. The CDR3 spans 14 residues. J gave up 7 bases and V 2 bases, and 8 bases lay outside the gene matches. On this clone itself: Its specificity is not known.

Profiled with immunoSEQ multiplex PCR; TCRdb holds only in-frame clones, not every one. The data hold about 210,000 clones, with 90% to 95% observed a single time. Here the sequenced sample was peripheral blood, taken 28 days after the second dose of the MenACWY control vaccine. This chain joins TRBV5-8 and TRBJ1-2, with 7 bases lining up with TRBD1. This clonotype was obtained from an adult who received the MenACWY meningococcal vaccine as a control. The CDR3 DNA follows: TGTGCCAGCAGCTTTGGCAGGGGGGAACGTGGCTACACCTTC. Amino acids: CASSFGRGERGYTF. The full variable domain, completed using reference TRBV5-8 and TRBJ1-2, is EAGVTQSPTHLIKTRGQQATLRCSPISGHTSVYWYQQALGLGLQFLLWYDEGEERNRGNFPPRFSGRQFPNYSSELNVNALELEDSALYLCASSFGRGERGYTFGSGTRLTVV.